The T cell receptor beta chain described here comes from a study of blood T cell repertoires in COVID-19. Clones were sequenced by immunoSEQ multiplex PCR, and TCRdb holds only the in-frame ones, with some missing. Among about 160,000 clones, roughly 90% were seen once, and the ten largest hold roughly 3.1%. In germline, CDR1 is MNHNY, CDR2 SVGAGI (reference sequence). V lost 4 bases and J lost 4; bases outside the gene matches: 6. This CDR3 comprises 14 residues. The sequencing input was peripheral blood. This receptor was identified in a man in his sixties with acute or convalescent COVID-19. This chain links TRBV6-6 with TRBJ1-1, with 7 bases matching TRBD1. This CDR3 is CASSSTGSGTEAFF. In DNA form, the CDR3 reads TGTGCCAGCAGTTCGACAGGGAGTGGCACTGAAGCTTTCTTT.